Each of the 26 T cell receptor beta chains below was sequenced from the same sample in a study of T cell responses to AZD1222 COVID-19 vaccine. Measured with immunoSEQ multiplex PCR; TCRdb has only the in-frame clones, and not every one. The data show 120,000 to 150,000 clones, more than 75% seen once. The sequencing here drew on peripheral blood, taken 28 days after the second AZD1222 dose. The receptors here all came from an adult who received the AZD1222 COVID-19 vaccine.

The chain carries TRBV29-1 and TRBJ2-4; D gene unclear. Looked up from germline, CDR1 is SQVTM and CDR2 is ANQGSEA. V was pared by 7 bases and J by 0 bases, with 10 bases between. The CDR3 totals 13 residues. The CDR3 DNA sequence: TGCAGCGCTCTTAGCCTAGCCAAAAACATTCAGTACTTC. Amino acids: CSALSLAKNIQYF.

This chain's CDR3 is CASSSSGTSRKQYF. The CDR3 nucleotides read TGTGCCAGCAGCTCCTCCGGGACTAGCCGCAAGCAGTACTTC. The chain couples TRBV5-4 to TRBJ2-7; 9 nucleotides agree with TRBD2. This CDR3 has 14 residues. V gave up 3 bases and J gave up 8 bases; unmatched junction bases: 9. The germline V gene has CDR1 SGHNT and CDR2 YYREEE (reference sequence).

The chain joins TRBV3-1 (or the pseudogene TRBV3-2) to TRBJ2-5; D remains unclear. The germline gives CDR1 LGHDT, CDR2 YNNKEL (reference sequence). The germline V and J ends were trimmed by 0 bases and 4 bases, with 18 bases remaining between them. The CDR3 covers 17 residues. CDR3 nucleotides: TGTGCCAGCAGCCAAGATATGGCGCGGACCCGCCGAGAGACCCAGTACTTC. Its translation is CASSQDMARTRRETQYF.

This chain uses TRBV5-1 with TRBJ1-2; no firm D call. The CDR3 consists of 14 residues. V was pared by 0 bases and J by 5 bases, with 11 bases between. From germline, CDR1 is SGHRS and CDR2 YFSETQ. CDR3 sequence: CASSLDSLYYGYTF. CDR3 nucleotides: TGCGCCAGCAGCTTGGACAGCCTTTATTATGGCTACACCTTC.

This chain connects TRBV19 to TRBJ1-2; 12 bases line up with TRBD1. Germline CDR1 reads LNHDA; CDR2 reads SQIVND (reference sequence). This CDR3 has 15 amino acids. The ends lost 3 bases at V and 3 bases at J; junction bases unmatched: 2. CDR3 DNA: TGTGCCAGTAGTATGGGGACAGGGGGCTACTATGGCTACACCTTC. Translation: CASSMGTGGYYGYTF.

The CDR3 spells CASSIGAGGIDTQYF. CDR3 DNA: TGTGCCAGTAGTATAGGAGCGGGGGGGATAGATACGCAGTATTTT. This rearrangement joins TRBV19 to TRBJ2-3; 10 nucleotides agree with TRBD2. This CDR3 is 15 amino acids long. Trimming at V came to 1 base and at J to 5 bases, leaving 3 bases not matched to a gene. Germline V lookup: CDR1 LNHDA, CDR2 SQIVND (reference sequence).

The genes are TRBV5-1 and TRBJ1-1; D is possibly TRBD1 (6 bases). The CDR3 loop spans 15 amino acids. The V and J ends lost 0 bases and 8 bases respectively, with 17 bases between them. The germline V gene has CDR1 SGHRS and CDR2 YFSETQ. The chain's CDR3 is CASSLVPLDRVEAFF. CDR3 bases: TGCGCCAGCAGCTTGGTCCCCCTGGACAGAGTCGAAGCTTTCTTT.

CDR3 nucleotide sequence: TGTGCCAGCAGTTCGGGACTAGCGGGAGGCGATACGCAGTATTTT. Amino acid sequence: CASSSGLAGGDTQYF. The J gene is TRBJ2-3, the V gene TRBV27; 15 nucleotides line up with TRBD2. Germline trimming cut 4 bases from V and 6 bases from J; bases unmatched to any gene: 2. Germline CDR1 reads MNHEY; CDR2 reads SMNVEV (reference sequence). This CDR3 comprises 15 residues.

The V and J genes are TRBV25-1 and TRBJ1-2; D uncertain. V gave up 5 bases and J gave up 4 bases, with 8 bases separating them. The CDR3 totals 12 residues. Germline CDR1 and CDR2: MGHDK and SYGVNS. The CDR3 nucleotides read TGTGCCAGCAGTCTCAGCTTCTATGGCTACACCTTC. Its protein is CASSLSFYGYTF.

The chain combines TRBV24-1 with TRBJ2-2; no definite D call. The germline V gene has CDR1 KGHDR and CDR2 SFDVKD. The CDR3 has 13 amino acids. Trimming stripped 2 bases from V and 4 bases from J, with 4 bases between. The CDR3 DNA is TGTGCCACCAGTGATTCCTCCACCGGGGAGCTGTTTTTT. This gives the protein CATSDSSTGELFF.

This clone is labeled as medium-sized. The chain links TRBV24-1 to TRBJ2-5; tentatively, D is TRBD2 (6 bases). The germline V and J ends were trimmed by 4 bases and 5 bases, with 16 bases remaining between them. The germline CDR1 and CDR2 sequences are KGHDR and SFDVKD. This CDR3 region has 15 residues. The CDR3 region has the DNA TGTGCCACCAGTGACTCCGGGACGGAGGGGGAGACCCAGTACTTC. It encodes CATSDSGTEGETQYF.

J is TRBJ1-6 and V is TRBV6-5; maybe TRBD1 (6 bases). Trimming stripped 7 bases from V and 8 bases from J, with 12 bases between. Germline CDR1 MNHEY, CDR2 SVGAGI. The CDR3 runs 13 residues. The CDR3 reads CASNRAVDSPLHF. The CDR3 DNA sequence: TGTGCCAGCAACAGGGCTGTAGATTCACCCCTCCACTTT.

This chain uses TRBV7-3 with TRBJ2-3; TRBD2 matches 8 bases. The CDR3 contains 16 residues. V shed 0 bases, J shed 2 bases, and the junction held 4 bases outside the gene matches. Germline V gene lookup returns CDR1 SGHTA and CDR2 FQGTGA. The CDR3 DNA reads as TGTGCCAGCAGCTTAACGTACGGGAGGGACACAGATACGCAGTATTTT. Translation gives CASSLTYGRDTDTQYF.

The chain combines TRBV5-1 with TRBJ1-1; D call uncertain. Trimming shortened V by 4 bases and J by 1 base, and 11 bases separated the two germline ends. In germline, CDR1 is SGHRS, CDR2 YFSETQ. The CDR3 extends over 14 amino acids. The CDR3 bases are TGCGCCAGCAGCCCCGCCCGCGGGAACACTGAAGCTTTCTTT. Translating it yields CASSPARGNTEAFF.

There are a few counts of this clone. In DNA, the CDR3 is TGTGCCAGCAGCCTCCAGGCGGGGCGCGGGGAGCTGTTTTTT. This sequence encodes CASSLQAGRGELFF. This sequence joins TRBV7-3 and TRBJ2-2; TRBD2 is a possible D gene (6 bases). The CDR3 contains 14 residues. V gave up 5 bases and J gave up 7 bases, with 14 bases separating them. Looked up from germline, CDR1 is SGHTA and CDR2 is FQGTGA.

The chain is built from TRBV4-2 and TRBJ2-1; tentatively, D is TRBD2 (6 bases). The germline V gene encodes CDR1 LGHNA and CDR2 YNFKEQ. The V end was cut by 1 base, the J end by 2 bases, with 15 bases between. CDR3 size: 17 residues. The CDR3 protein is CASSQVALRGTYNEQFF. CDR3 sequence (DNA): TGTGCCAGCAGCCAAGTAGCTTTGCGGGGAACCTACAATGAGCAGTTCTTC.

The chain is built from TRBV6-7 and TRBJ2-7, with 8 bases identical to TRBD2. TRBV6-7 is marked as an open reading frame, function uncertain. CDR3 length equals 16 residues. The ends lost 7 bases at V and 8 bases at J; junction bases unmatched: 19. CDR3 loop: CASTRREGVTCVKQYF. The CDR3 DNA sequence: TGTGCCAGCACCCGACGGGAGGGTGTAACTTGCGTTAAGCAGTACTTC.

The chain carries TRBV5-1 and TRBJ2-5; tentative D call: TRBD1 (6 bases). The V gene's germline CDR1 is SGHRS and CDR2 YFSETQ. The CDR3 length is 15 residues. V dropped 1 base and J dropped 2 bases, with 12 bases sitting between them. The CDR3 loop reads CASSLTTTGQETQYF. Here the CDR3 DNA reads TGCGCCAGCAGCTTGACGACTACAGGGCAAGAGACCCAGTACTTC.

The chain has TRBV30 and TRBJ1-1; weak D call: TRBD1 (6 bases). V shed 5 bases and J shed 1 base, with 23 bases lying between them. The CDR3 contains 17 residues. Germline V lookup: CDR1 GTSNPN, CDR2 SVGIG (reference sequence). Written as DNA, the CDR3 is TGTGCCTGGGTGAGTTACGGGGGCGGTTCTCGGAACACTGAAGCTTTCTTT. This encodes CAWVSYGGGSRNTEAFF.

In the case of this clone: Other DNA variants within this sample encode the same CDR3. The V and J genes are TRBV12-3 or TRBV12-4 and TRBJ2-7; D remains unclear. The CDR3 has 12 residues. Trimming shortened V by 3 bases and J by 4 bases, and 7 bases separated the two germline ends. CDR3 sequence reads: CASSLLGYEQYF. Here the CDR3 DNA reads TGTGCCAGCAGTTTGTTAGGATACGAGCAGTACTTC.

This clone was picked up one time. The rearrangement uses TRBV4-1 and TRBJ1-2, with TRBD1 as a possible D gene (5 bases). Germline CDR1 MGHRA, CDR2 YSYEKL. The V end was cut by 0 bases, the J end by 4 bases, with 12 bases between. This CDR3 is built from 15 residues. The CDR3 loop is CASSQEAGMAYGYTF. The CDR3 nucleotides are TGCGCCAGCAGCCAAGAGGCAGGGATGGCCTATGGCTACACCTTC.

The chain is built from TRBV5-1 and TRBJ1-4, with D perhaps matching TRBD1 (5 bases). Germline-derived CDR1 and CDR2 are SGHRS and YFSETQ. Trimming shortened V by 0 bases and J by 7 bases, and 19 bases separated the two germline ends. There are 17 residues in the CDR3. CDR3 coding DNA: TGCGCCAGCAGCTTGGGAGGCCCCAGGGTGGGCTTTGAAAAACTGTTTTTT. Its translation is CASSLGGPRVGFEKLFF.

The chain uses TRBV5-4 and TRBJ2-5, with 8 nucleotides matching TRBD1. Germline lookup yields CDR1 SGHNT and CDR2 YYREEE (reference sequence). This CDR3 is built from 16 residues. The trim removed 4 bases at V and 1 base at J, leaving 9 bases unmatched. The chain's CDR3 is CASSQGGTGLQETQYF. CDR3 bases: TGTGCCAGCAGCCAAGGGGGGACAGGCCTCCAAGAGACCCAGTACTTC.

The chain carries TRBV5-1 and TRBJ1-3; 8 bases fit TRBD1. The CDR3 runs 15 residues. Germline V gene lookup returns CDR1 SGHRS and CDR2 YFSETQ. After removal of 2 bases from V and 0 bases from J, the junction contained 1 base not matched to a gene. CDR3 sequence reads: CASSFDRGSGNTIYF. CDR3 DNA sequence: TGCGCCAGCAGCTTCGACAGGGGCTCTGGAAACACCATATATTTT. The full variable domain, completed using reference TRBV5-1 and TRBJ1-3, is KAGVTQTPRYLIKTRGQQVTLSCSPISGHRSVSWYQQTPGQGLQFLFEYFSETQRNKGNFPGRFSGRQFSNSRSEMNVSTLELGDSALYLCASSFDRGSGNTIYFGEGSWLTVV.

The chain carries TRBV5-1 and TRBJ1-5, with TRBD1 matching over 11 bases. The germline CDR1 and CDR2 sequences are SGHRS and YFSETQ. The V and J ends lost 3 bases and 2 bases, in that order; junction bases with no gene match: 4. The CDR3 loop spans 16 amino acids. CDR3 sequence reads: CASSSDRGQGNQPQHF. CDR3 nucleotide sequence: TGCGCCAGCAGCTCGGACAGGGGGCAAGGCAATCAGCCCCAGCATTTT.

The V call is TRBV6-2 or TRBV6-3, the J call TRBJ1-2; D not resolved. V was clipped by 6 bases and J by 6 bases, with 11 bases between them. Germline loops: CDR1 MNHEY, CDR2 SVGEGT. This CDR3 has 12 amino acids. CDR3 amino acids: CASSTARDGYTF. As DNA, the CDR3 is TGTGCCAGCAGCACTGCTAGGGATGGCTACACCTTC.